This TCR beta chain is from a study of blood T cell repertoires in COVID-19. About the research overall: Sites across the United States, Italy and Spain contributed samples from acute and convalescent COVID-19. T cells, B-cell-depleted T cells, or PBMCs supplied cDNA or gDNA.

Original handling: Amplification from reference gene primers served as the basis for estimated nucleated cell counts. TCRdb's table, derived via immunoSEQ multiplex PCR, lists solely in-frame clones and lacks some. That table gives V, J and clone size, and the DNA gave D and trimming. The table includes 300,000 to 400,000 clones, more than 70% detected once. The CDR3 totals 16 residues. V was pared by 5 bases and J by 4 bases, with 6 bases of the junction left unmatched. CDR1 MGHRA and CDR2 YSYEKL come from the germline V gene. Sequenced input: peripheral blood. The chain employs TRBV4-1 and TRBJ2-3; 13 bases match TRBD2. The TCR comes from a man aged 25-45 years with active or convalescent COVID-19. The CDR3 DNA follows: TGCGCCAGCAGCGCAAGACTAGCGGGGGGCCCAGATACGCAGTATTTT. Its protein is CASSARLAGGPDTQYF.